A selection of T cell receptor beta chains follows, all from one sample in a study of T cell clonotyping in hematopoietic cell transplantation. Clones were sequenced by immunoSEQ multiplex PCR, and TCRdb holds only the in-frame ones, with some missing. The table records 28,000 or so clones, 90% to 96% of them present only once. Sequenced: peripheral blood mononuclear cells. The receptor source for this set is a man aged 45 to 65 in good health. Some clones in this sample may be carry-over from other donors' samples. The CDR3 runs from the conserved cysteine through the conserved F or W. The D gene is left open where the match is weak. Clone size appears in some rows only: once, few, many, or a class for an expanded clone.

v_call	clone_size	d_call	j_call	cdr3_aa	cdr3_nt
TRBV7-8	few	NA	TRBJ1-3	CASSLAISGNTIYF	TGTGCCAGCAGCTTAGCCATCTCTGGAAACACCATATATTTT
TRBV30	NA	NA	TRBJ1-6	CARKPGLSSPLHF	TGTGCCCGAAAACCGGGACTTAGTTCACCCCTCCACTTT
TRBV2	NA	NA	TRBJ1-5	CASSDIEQPQHF	TGTGCCAGCAGTGACATAGAACAGCCCCAGCATTTT
TRBV10-3	once	TRBD1	TRBJ1-1	CAIRQGERNTEAFF	TGTGCCATAAGACAGGGGGAAAGGAACACTGAAGCTTTCTTT
TRBV11-2	NA	NA	TRBJ1-2	CASSFTTRTGYTF	TGTGCCAGCAGCTTCACTACTAGAACCGGCTACACCTTC
TRBV5-6	NA	NA	TRBJ2-7	CASSLGFGGDNYEQYF	TGTGCCAGCAGCTTGGGGTTTGGCGGGGATAATTACGAGCAGTACTTC
TRBV29-1	NA	NA	TRBJ2-1	CSAPRFGQNNNEQFF	TGCAGCGCGCCCCGTTTCGGACAGAATAACAATGAGCAGTTCTTC
TRBV4-2	NA	NA	TRBJ2-3	CASSQEVGGERTDTQYF	TGTGCCAGCAGCCAAGAAGTCGGCGGGGAACGGACAGATACGCAGTATTTT
TRBV7-8	NA	TRBD2	TRBJ2-7	CASSRAGLYEQYF	TGTGCCAGCTCCAGAGCGGGACTCTACGAGCAGTACTTC
TRBV18	NA	NA	TRBJ1-5	CASSPRRTEGNSNQPQHF	TGTGCCAGCTCACCACGGCGGACAGAAGGTAATAGCAATCAGCCCCAGCATTTT
TRBV18	NA	TRBD1	TRBJ1-1	CASSPGRGLDAEAFF	TGTGCCAGCTCACCGGGCAGGGGGCTGGATGCTGAAGCTTTCTTT
TRBV5-4	once	NA	TRBJ1-2	CASSFRKENYGYTF	TGTGCCAGCAGCTTTAGGAAGGAAAACTATGGCTACACCTTC
TRBV19	NA	TRBD1	TRBJ1-5	CASRTHSPGQDGQPQHF	TGTGCCAGTAGAACTCATAGTCCGGGACAGGACGGTCAGCCCCAGCATTTT
TRBV27	NA	TRBD2	TRBJ2-1	CASSPVTGGPHNEQFF	TGTGCCAGCAGTCCCGTAACGGGGGGGCCCCACAATGAGCAGTTCTTC
TRBV28	NA	NA	TRBJ1-3	CASSLRRSSGNTIYF	TGTGCCAGCAGTCTAAGACGGAGCTCTGGAAACACCATATATTTT
TRBV19	NA	NA	TRBJ1-1	CASSGHSDTEAFF	TGTGCCAGTAGTGGACATTCGGACACTGAAGCTTTCTTT
TRBV10-3	NA	NA	TRBJ1-2	CAISEITTANYGYTF	TGTGCCATCAGTGAGATAACGACAGCTAACTATGGCTACACCTTC
TRBV7-2	NA	TRBD1	TRBJ1-3	CASSRFRDRAGNTIYF	TGTGCCAGCAGCAGATTTCGGGACAGGGCTGGAAACACCATATATTTT
TRBV7-6	NA	TRBD2	TRBJ2-1	CASSLESVAGGPGYEQFF	TGTGCCAGCAGCTTAGAATCCGTGGCGGGGGGGCCGGGGTACGAGCAGTTCTTC
TRBV5-4	NA	NA	TRBJ2-6	CASSLDLSGANVLTF	TGTGCCAGCAGCTTAGATCTCTCTGGGGCCAACGTCCTGACTTTC
TRBV6-1	NA	NA	TRBJ1-6	CASSIVTGLNSPLHF	TGTGCCAGCAGTATCGTCACAGGGCTTAATTCACCCCTCCACTTT
TRBV5-1	NA	TRBD1	TRBJ1-2	CASSARQGPDYGYTF	TGCGCCAGCAGCGCTCGACAGGGGCCGGACTATGGCTACACCTTC
TRBV9	NA	NA	TRBJ1-1	CASSQQGGEAFF	TGTGCCAGCAGCCAACAAGGGGGAGAAGCTTTCTTT
TRBV5-1	once	NA	TRBJ1-1	CASSLAGRLNTEAFF	TGCGCCAGCAGCTTGGCCGGCAGATTAAACACTGAAGCTTTCTTT
TRBV6-5	NA	NA	TRBJ1-5	CASRFQGGNQPQHF	TGTGCCAGCAGATTTCAGGGAGGCAATCAGCCCCAGCATTTT
TRBV14	NA	NA	TRBJ1-3	CASRFSPNTIYF	TGTGCCAGCAGGTTCTCCCCAAACACCATATATTTT
TRBV5-1	NA	TRBD2	TRBJ2-2	CASSPSAGGSNTGELFF	TGCGCCAGCAGCCCCTCGGCGGGGGGTTCGAACACCGGGGAGCTGTTTTTT
TRBV6-1	NA	NA	TRBJ2-5	CASSEATTVGAGTQYF	TGTGCCAGCAGTGAAGCAACCACGGTGGGGGCTGGGACCCAGTACTTC
TRBV2	NA	NA	TRBJ1-3	CASSEIQGSGIGNTIYF	TGTGCCAGCAGCGAAATACAGGGATCAGGGATCGGAAACACCATATATTTT
TRBV5-6	NA	NA	TRBJ1-1	CASRRQRSEAFF	TGTGCCAGCAGAAGACAAAGGTCTGAAGCTTTCTTT
TRBV28	NA	TRBD2	TRBJ2-3	CASSPTVLADASTDTQYF	TGTGCCAGCAGTCCCACCGTTCTAGCGGACGCTAGCACAGATACGCAGTATTTT
TRBV7-2	NA	NA	TRBJ1-1	CASSLSIQGEAFF	TGTGCCAGCAGCTTGAGTATACAGGGTGAAGCTTTCTTT
TRBV7-8	NA	NA	TRBJ2-3	CASSLGHTSTSTDTQYF	TGTGCCAGCAGCTTAGGACACACCTCTACTAGCACAGATACGCAGTATTTT
TRBV28	NA	NA	TRBJ1-5	CASSFTNQPQHF	TGTGCCAGCAGTTTTACCAATCAGCCCCAGCATTTT
TRBV18	NA	NA	TRBJ1-6	CASSWETGVNSPLHF	TGTGCCAGCTCGTGGGAGACCGGGGTTAATTCACCCCTCCACTTT
TRBV10-3	NA	NA	TRBJ1-5	CAITAYSNQHQHF	TGTGCCATCACAGCGTATAGCAATCAGCACCAGCATTTT
TRBV4-2	NA	TRBD2	TRBJ2-5	CASSLGTSGAETQYF	TGTGCCAGCAGCCTTGGGACTAGCGGGGCAGAGACCCAGTACTTC
TRBV29-1	NA	TRBD1	TRBJ2-1	CSVQGQGTEQFF	TGCAGCGTTCAGGGACAGGGGACTGAGCAGTTCTTC
TRBV28	NA	NA	TRBJ2-3	CASSFGSVRSTDTQYF	TGTGCCAGCAGTTTTGGGTCCGTGCGGAGCACAGATACGCAGTATTTT
TRBV4-3	NA	TRBD1	TRBJ2-7	CASSQDRGVYEQYF	TGCGCCAGCAGCCAGGACAGGGGCGTCTACGAGCAGTACTTC
TRBV6-5	NA	NA	TRBJ2-2	CASSYVEVDTGELFF	TGTGCCAGCAGTTACGTGGAGGTCGACACCGGGGAGCTGTTTTTT
TRBV6-5	NA	TRBD1	TRBJ2-3	CASRASGQGSDTQYF	TGTGCCAGCAGGGCATCGGGACAGGGGTCAGATACGCAGTATTTT
TRBV7-8	NA	NA	TRBJ1-3	CASSLGQGKTGNTIYF	TGTGCCAGCAGCTTAGGGCAGGGGAAAACTGGAAACACCATATATTTT
TRBV9	once	NA	TRBJ2-2	CASSLQGGTGELFF	TGTGCCAGCAGCTTGCAGGGTGGCACCGGGGAGCTGTTTTTT
TRBV5-4	NA	NA	TRBJ1-2	CASSQAYTANYGYTF	TGTGCCAGCAGCCAAGCCTATACCGCTAACTATGGCTACACCTTC
TRBV2	NA	NA	TRBJ1-5	CASSDGEDEEPQHF	TGTGCCAGCAGTGATGGGGAGGATGAGGAGCCCCAGCATTTT
TRBV7-9	NA	NA	TRBJ1-5	CASSITDQPQHF	TGTGCCAGCAGCATTACGGATCAGCCCCAGCATTTT
TRBV9	few	NA	TRBJ2-3	CASSSTRGSGQYF	TGTGCCAGCAGCTCTACCCGTGGATCTGGGCAGTATTTT
TRBV1	NA	NA	TRBJ1-4	CTSSQYRDRRNEKLFF	TGCACCAGCAGCCAGTACCGGGACAGGAGGAATGAAAAACTGTTTTTT
TRBV30	once	TRBD1	TRBJ1-2	CAWKIPGQGAGGYTF	TGTGCCTGGAAAATTCCGGGACAGGGGGCAGGCGGCTACACCTTC
TRBV27	NA	NA	TRBJ1-4	CASSSRGRVEKLFF	TGTGCCAGCAGTTCACGGGGCAGGGTTGAAAAACTGTTTTTT
TRBV5-1	NA	NA	TRBJ1-4	CASSSQAGAGNEKLFF	TGCGCCAGCAGCTCGCAGGCCGGGGCAGGAAATGAAAAACTGTTTTTT
TRBV6-5	NA	NA	TRBJ1-1	CASSYRWDPENTEAFF	TGTGCCAGCAGTTACCGATGGGACCCAGAGAACACTGAAGCTTTCTTT